This is a list of T cell receptor beta chains from one sample in a study of identical twins. TCRdb itself ran the 5' RACE reads through MiXCR, one entry per CDR3 protein. This table has some 560,000 distinct CDR3 sequences, 9.6% appearing once. This same sample was also taken into another study, of yellow fever vaccine responses in identical twins.

The source material was PBMCs. The receptors derive from a woman aged 18-29 years in good health. The CDR3 runs from the conserved cysteine through the conserved F or W. D genes are given only for firm matches. Clone size appears in some rows only: once, few, many, or a class for an expanded clone.

>TRBV7-9|few|TRBJ2-7|.
TGTGCCAGCAGCTCAACCGGATCGACAGGCCCTGGCGAGCAGTACTTC
CASSSTGSTGPGEQYF
>TRBV7-2|many|TRBJ2-5|TRBD2
TGTGCCAGCAGCCTAGGACTAGCCCTTCAACAAGAGACCCAGTACTTC
CASSLGLALQQETQYF
>TRBV6-1|.|TRBJ2-1|TRBD2
TGTGCCAGCAGTGATCCGGGACTAGCGGTCGAGCAGTTCTTC
CASSDPGLAVEQFF
>TRBV4-3|few|TRBJ2-5|.
TGCGCCAGCAGCCAAGATTGGGACGGGGGGACCCAGTACTTC
CASSQDWDGGTQYF
>TRBV29-1|many|TRBJ2-1|.
TGCAGCGTTGGGACCGCCACCTACAATGAGCAGTTCTTC
CSVGTATYNEQFF
>TRBV12-3/TRBV12-4|few|TRBJ2-4|.
TGTGCCAGCAGTTTCGGACAAGTCAAAAACATTCAGTACTTC
CASSFGQVKNIQYF
>TRBV6-5|.|TRBJ2-3|TRBD2
TGTGCCAGCAGTTATGAAAGCGGGAGCGAACCCACAGATACGCAGTATTTT
CASSYESGSEPTDTQYF
>TRBV7-2|.|TRBJ2-6|.
TGTGCCAGCAGCTTAGGGCTACAGGGCTCTGGGGCCAACGTCCTGACTTTC
CASSLGLQGSGANVLTF
>TRBV29-1|many|TRBJ2-3|TRBD2
TGCAGCGTTGAACAGCGGGGGTCGCAGTATTTT
CSVEQRGSQYF
>TRBV3-1|.|TRBJ1-1|.
TGTGCCAGCAGCCAAGACTGGGCAGGTGACACTGAAGCTTTCTTT
CASSQDWAGDTEAFF
>TRBV6-5|.|TRBJ2-7|.
TGTGCCAGCAGTTCACTCAGGTTCCTCTACGAGCAGTACTTC
CASSSLRFLYEQYF
>TRBV7-8|.|TRBJ1-2|TRBD1
TGTGCCAGCAGCAGGGGACAGGGGGTTGGCTACACCTTC
CASSRGQGVGYTF
>TRBV7-9|many|TRBJ2-1|.
TGTGCCAGCAGCCAAAGCTTCAAGGTCAACTCCTACAATGAGCAGTTCTTC
CASSQSFKVNSYNEQFF
>TRBV20-1|few|TRBJ2-7|TRBD2
TGCAGTGCTGCAACCCCTAGCGGCCGCTCCTACGAGCAGTACTTC
CSAATPSGRSYEQYF
>TRBV6-1|.|TRBJ2-7|.
TGTGCCAGCAGTGAACAGGCTAGTATTTACGAGCAGTACTTC
CASSEQASIYEQYF
>TRBV4-1|many|TRBJ2-7|TRBD1
TGCGCCAGCAGCAAAGGGACAGCGGACTCCTACGAGCAGTACTTC
CASSKGTADSYEQYF
>TRBV4-3|few|TRBJ2-1|TRBD2
TGCGCCAGCAGCCAAGATGGGGCGGGAGGGTACAATGAGCAGTTCTTC
CASSQDGAGGYNEQFF
>TRBV28|.|TRBJ2-6|.
TGTGCCAGCATAGAGGGCCCGGCCAACGTCCTGACTTTC
CASIEGPANVLTF
>TRBV7-9|few|TRBJ2-7|.
TGTGCCAGCAGCAACCACAGGGTCGAGCAGTACTTC
CASSNHRVEQYF
>TRBV7-9|few|TRBJ2-2|.
TGTGCCAGCAGCTTAGGAGACAGGAGAACGAACACCGGGGAGCTGTTTTTT
CASSLGDRRTNTGELFF
>TRBV29-1|.|TRBJ2-1|TRBD2
TGCAGCGTCCGGGAACTAGCGGGATACAATGAGCAGTTCTTC
CSVRELAGYNEQFF
>TRBV7-9|few|TRBJ2-2|.
TGTGCCAGCAGCTCCTTGGGGAGGTCCGGGGAGCTGTTTTTT
CASSSLGRSGELFF
>TRBV4-2|few|TRBJ2-7|.
TGTGCCAGCAGCCAAGATCACGCCAGTGAGCAGTACTTC
CASSQDHASEQYF
>TRBV7-6|many|TRBJ1-5|.
TGTGCCAGCAGCCGACAGGAGCATCAGCCCCAGCATTTT
CASSRQEHQPQHF
>TRBV12-3/TRBV12-4|.|TRBJ2-7|.
TGTGCCAGCAGTTTAGGGTTTTCCGACCCCTCGGAGCAGTACTTC
CASSLGFSDPSEQYF
>TRBV20-1|many|TRBJ2-7|.
TGCAGTGCTAGAGACAGTTCATCCTACGAGCAGTACTTC
CSARDSSSYEQYF
>TRBV14|.|TRBJ2-3|.
TGTGCCAGCAGTAATCTCGGGGATACGCAGTATTTT
CASSNLGDTQYF
>TRBV11-2|.|TRBJ2-3|TRBD2
TGTGCCAGCAGCTCCTTCTGGGGAAGAGCGGGACGCACAGATACGCAGTATTTT
CASSSFWGRAGRTDTQYF
>TRBV29-1|.|TRBJ1-1|.
TGCAGCGTTGAACTGGATTTGAACACTGAAGCTTTCTTT
CSVELDLNTEAFF
>TRBV15|few|TRBJ2-3|.
TGTGCCACCAGCCCCGACCCCACAGATACGCAGTATTTT
CATSPDPTDTQYF
>TRBV19|.|TRBJ2-1|.
TGTGCCAGTAGTATTAGTGCTACGGACTACAATGAGCAGTTCTTC
CASSISATDYNEQFF
>TRBV2|.|TRBJ2-1|TRBD2
TGTGCCAGCCGACGAACAGGACTAGCCTACAATGAGCAGTTCTTC
CASRRTGLAYNEQFF
>TRBV20-1|.|TRBJ2-7|.
TGCAGTGCTAGGGTCAGTCCCTACGAGCAGTACTTC
CSARVSPYEQYF
>TRBV6-2/TRBV6-3|many|TRBJ2-2|.
TGTGCCAGCAGTTACGGGCGGATGGAGACCGGGGAGCTGTTTTTT
CASSYGRMETGELFF
>TRBV2|many|TRBJ2-7|.
TGTGCCAGCAGTGAAATGTACGAGCAGTACTTC
CASSEMYEQYF
>TRBV5-6|many|TRBJ2-3|TRBD1
TGTGCCAGCAGCCATGCGGACAGGGTCACAGATACGCAGTATTTT
CASSHADRVTDTQYF
>TRBV7-2|few|TRBJ2-7|TRBD2
TGTGCCAGCAGCTTAAATGCGGGGGGCACAATCTACGAGCAGTACTTC
CASSLNAGGTIYEQYF